This T cell receptor beta chain was obtained from a study of blood T cell repertoires in COVID-19. Study details: Samples representing acute and convalescent COVID-19 were sourced from the United States, Italy and Spain. PBMCs, B-cell-depleted T cells, or T cells provided the cDNA or gDNA that made up the material.

As handled by the study authors: Estimates of nucleated cell counts were drawn from the amplification of reference gene primers. Clones were sequenced by immunoSEQ multiplex PCR, and TCRdb holds only the in-frame ones, with some missing. V, J and clone size are taken as reported in that table, and D and trimming were inferred from the DNA itself. The repertoire has tens of thousands of clones, around 92% of them found once; the top ten carry under 3%. The germline gives CDR1 MNHEY, CDR2 SMNVEV (reference sequence). The V gene lost 0 bases and the J gene lost 1 base, with 9 bases spanning the gap. The CDR3 is 15 amino acids.

This clonotype originated in a man in his sixties with acute or convalescent COVID-19. The genes are TRBV27 and TRBJ2-5; D is perhaps TRBD2 (6 bases). Sequenced: peripheral blood. The CDR3, as DNA: TGTGCCAGCAGTTTATCGGGGACTGGCCAAGAGACCCAGTACTTC. Protein sequence: CASSLSGTGQETQYF.